This T cell receptor beta chain is drawn from a study of identical twins. With 0 bases removed from V and 10 bases from J, the gap between germline ends came to 22 bases. The CDR3 totals 17 residues. CDR1 is SGHDN, CDR2 FVKESK, per germline. Template switching added a universal primer site, and cDNA bore unique molecular identifiers. From the 5' RACE reads, TCRdb called clonotypes with MiXCR, one entry per CDR3 protein. The sample includes 1.5 million to 2 million distinct CDR3 sequences, less than 40% seen only once; the top ten take under 0.35%. The chain links TRBV14 to TRBJ2-1; D is possibly TRBD1 (5 bases). Material for sequencing was cord blood. The clonotype was recovered from a newborn girl in good health. This CDR3 is CASSQDRVGQRSYEQFF. The CDR3 DNA follows: TGTGCCAGCAGCCAAGATAGGGTTGGACAAAGATCCTACGAGCAGTTCTTC.